This T cell receptor beta chain was recorded in a study of T cell changes during pregnancy in multiple sclerosis (dated by TCRdb to between 2017 and 2020). Concerning the study at large: Changes in the T cell repertoire over the course of pregnancy were examined in this study in women with multiple sclerosis.

Receptors were amplified or captured by the immunoSEQ multiplex PCR assay. In TCRdb, the immuneACCESS table is reduced to in-frame sequences with V and J assigned. These tables do not hold every clone; where another copy was compared, an unresolved V gene accounts for under half, and the others remain unexplained. This sample holds approximately 92,000 clones; approximately 94% were observed only once. About 0.95% of the sample is taken by the ten largest. Concerning this clone itself: The antigen this receptor binds is unknown. No base-level quality is on record; no much larger clone is a single base apart.

Trimming takes 8 bases off V and 8 bases off J; junction bases not matched to a gene: 11. The germline V gene (reference sequence) specifies LNHDA as CDR1 and SQIVND as CDR2. Its CDR3 holds 14 amino acids, cysteine through phenylalanine. The CDR3 DNA has 42 bases and is translated from base 1. The TCR sequence derives from a female donor with multiple sclerosis, enrolled in a pregnancy study. In this chain, TRBV19 is recombined with TRBJ2-1; 8 central nucleotides agree with TRBD1. The sequencing here drew on peripheral blood, taken after pregnancy. The DNA sequence reads TGTGCCAGTCGACAGGGGACGTCCTTCGATGAGCAGTTCTTC. It codes for CASRQGTSFDEQFF.